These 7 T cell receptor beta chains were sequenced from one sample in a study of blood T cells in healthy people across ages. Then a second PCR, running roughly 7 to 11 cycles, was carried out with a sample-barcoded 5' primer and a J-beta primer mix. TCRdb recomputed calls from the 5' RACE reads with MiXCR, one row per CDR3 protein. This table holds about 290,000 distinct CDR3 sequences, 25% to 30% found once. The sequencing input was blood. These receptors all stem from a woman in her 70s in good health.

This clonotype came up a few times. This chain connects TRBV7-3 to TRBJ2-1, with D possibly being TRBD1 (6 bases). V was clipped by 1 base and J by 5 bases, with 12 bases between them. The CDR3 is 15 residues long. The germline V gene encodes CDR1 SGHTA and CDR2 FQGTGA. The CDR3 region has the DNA TGTGCCAGCAGCTTAAGCAGGGGAAATAACAATGAGCAGTTCTTC. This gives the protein CASSLSRGNNNEQFF.

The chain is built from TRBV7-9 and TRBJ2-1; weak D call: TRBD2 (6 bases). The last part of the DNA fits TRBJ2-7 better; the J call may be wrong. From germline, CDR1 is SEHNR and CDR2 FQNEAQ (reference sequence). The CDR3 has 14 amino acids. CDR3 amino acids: CASSLGGTNYEQYF. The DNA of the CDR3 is TGTGCCAGCAGCTTAGGCGGGACGAACTACGAGCAGTACTTC.

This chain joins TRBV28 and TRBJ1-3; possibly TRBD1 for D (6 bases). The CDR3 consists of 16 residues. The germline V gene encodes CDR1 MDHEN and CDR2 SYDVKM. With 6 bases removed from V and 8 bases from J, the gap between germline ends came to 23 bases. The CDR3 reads CASRASRGGLGDTIYF. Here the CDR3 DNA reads TGTGCCAGCAGGGCTTCCAGGGGAGGCCTCGGTGACACCATATATTTT.

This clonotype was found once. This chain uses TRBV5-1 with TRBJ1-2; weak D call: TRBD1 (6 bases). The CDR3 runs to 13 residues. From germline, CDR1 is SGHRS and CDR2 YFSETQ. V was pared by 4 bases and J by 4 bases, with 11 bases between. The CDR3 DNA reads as TGCGCCAGCAGCCGGGACACCGTCTATGGCTACACCTTC. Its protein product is CASSRDTVYGYTF.

The CDR3, as DNA: TGTGCCAGCAGCTTAGTCCCAGGGCGGACCCAGTACTTC. Encoded protein: CASSLVPGRTQYF. The V and J genes are TRBV7-9 and TRBJ2-5, with D perhaps TRBD1 (5 bases). Germline V gene data show CDR1 as SEHNR and CDR2 as FQNEAQ (reference sequence). CDR3 length equals 13 residues. Deletions cut 1 base from V and 7 bases from J, with 10 bases between.

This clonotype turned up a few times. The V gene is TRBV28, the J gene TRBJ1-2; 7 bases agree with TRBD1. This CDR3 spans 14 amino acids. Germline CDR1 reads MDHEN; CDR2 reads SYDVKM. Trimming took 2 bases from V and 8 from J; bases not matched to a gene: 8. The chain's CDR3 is CASSLPVTGNGYTF. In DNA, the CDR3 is TGTGCCAGCAGTTTACCCGTGACAGGGAACGGCTACACCTTC.

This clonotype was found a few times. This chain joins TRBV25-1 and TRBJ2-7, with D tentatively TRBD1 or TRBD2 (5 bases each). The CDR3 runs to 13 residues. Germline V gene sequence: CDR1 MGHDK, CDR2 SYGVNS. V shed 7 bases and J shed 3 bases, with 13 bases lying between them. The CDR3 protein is CASTKGTDYEQYF. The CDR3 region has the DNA TGTGCCAGCACCAAAGGGACCGACTACGAGCAGTACTTC.